A single sample gave rise to the 12 T cell receptor beta chains below, sequenced in a study of blood T cell repertoires in COVID-19 (dated by TCRdb to the early 2020s). The library was prepared using the immunoSEQ multiplex PCR assay. What TCRdb holds here is the immuneACCESS table cut down to in-frame rearrangements. Part of the clones is not present; checked against another copy, under half of the missing clones reflect an unresolved V gene, and the others are unexplained. For this sample the table gives 250,000 to 300,000 clones, of which 90% were detected only once. The top ten hold 0.9% to 1.2% of the sample. Sequencing input: PBMCs or T cells enriched from blood (not recorded which). Receptor source: a woman under 40 who had recovered from COVID-19.

The chain uses TRBV18 and TRBJ2-5; 7 bases align to TRBD1. CDR3 size: 16 residues. Germline assignment: CDR1 KGHSH and CDR2 LQKENI. J was trimmed by 5 bases and V by 1 base; bases with no gene match: 10. The CDR3 DNA is TGTGCCAGCTCACCACAAAAAAAGACAGGGCTGGAGACCCAGTACTTC. Translating gives CASSPQKKTGLETQYF.

The chain is built from TRBV19 and TRBJ1-1, with 8 bases fitting TRBD1. CDR3 length: 13 residues. Germline V gene data show CDR1 as LNHDA and CDR2 as SQIVND (reference sequence). Trimming cost V 6 bases and J 1 base; bases outside gene matches: 1. The DNA of the CDR3 is TGTGCCAGTAGCACAGGGGGGAACACTGAAGCTTTCTTT. Translation: CASSTGGNTEAFF.

The genes are TRBV7-3 and TRBJ2-3; TRBD2 agrees at 10 bases. V lost 5 bases to trimming and J lost 3 bases; unmatched junction nucleotides: 5. Germline V gene data show CDR1 as SGHTA and CDR2 as FQGTGA. The CDR3 spans 15 residues. CDR3 coding DNA: TGTGCCAGCAGCACGGGACTAGCGTCAACAGATACGCAGTATTTT. This encodes CASSTGLASTDTQYF.

The J gene is TRBJ1-2, the V gene TRBV7-2, with D possibly TRBD1 on 5 matching bases. The CDR3 covers 14 residues. Germline CDR1 SGHTA, CDR2 FQGNSA. Trimming shortened V by 3 bases and J by 7 bases, and 15 bases separated the two germline ends. The CDR3 is CASSLGVREAGYTF. The CDR3 bases are TGTGCCAGCAGCTTGGGTGTCAGGGAGGCTGGCTACACCTTC. The variable domain in full, with the rest retrieved from reference TRBV7-2 and TRBJ1-2, is GAGVSQSPSNKVTEKGKDVELRCDPISGHTALYWYRQSLGQGLEFLIYFQGNSAPDKSGLPSDRFSAERTGGSVSTLTIQRTQQEDSAVYLCASSLGVREAGYTFGSGTRLTVV.

The V and J genes are TRBV28 and TRBJ2-7, with 10 bases lining up with TRBD1. CDR1 and CDR2 from the germline V gene are MDHEN and SYDVKM. With 5 bases clipped from V and 0 bases from J, the junction kept 4 bases outside the gene matches. The CDR3 contains 15 residues. Here the CDR3 reads CASSPRTGGSYEQYF. The CDR3 region has the DNA TGTGCCAGCAGTCCCAGGACAGGGGGCTCCTACGAGCAGTACTTC.

The genes are TRBV4-2 and TRBJ2-4, with D maybe TRBD2 (5 bases). Germline V lookup: CDR1 LGHNA, CDR2 YNFKEQ. V was shortened by 4 bases and J by 0 bases, with 16 bases between the two germline ends. This CDR3 region has 17 residues. CDR3 amino acids: CASSPFVGGLAKNIQYF. In nucleotides, the CDR3 is TGTGCCAGCAGCCCTTTTGTCGGAGGACTAGCCAAAAACATTCAGTACTTC.

The rearrangement uses TRBV15 and TRBJ2-2, with 9 bases identical to TRBD1. The CDR3 is made up of 17 amino acids. Looked up from germline, CDR1 is LNHNV and CDR2 is YYDKDF (reference sequence). With V trimmed by 0 bases and J by 4 bases, 6 bases remained unmatched. CDR3 region: CATSRELQGARTGELFF. The DNA of the CDR3 is TGTGCCACCAGCAGAGAGCTACAGGGGGCTCGCACCGGGGAGCTGTTTTTT. Using reference TRBV15 and TRBJ2-2 for the parts outside the CDR3, the full variable domain is DAMVIQNPRYQVTQFGKPVTLSCSQTLNHNVMYWYQQKSSQAPKLLFHYYDKDFNNEADTPDNFQSRRPNTSFCFLDIRSPGLGDTAMYLCATSRELQGARTGELFFGEGSRLTVL.

The CDR3 loop reads CSVGQGAPGELFF. The CDR3 DNA reads as TGCAGCGTCGGACAGGGGGCGCCCGGGGAGCTGTTTTTT. This chain joins TRBV29-1 and TRBJ2-2; 11 bases line up with TRBD1. With V trimmed by 6 bases and J by 6 bases, 3 bases remained unmatched. There are 13 residues in the CDR3. The germline CDR1 and CDR2 sequences are SQVTM and ANQGSEA.

In its sample, this clone was seen a few times. The CDR3 is CAISESGGRYNSPLHF. The CDR3 DNA follows: TGTGCCATCAGTGAGTCAGGGGGCAGGTATAATTCACCCCTCCACTTT. The rearrangement uses TRBV10-3 and TRBJ1-6; TRBD1 agrees at 7 bases. J was trimmed by 4 bases and V by 0 bases; bases with no gene match: 3. The CDR3 has 16 residues. Looked up from germline, CDR1 is ENHRY and CDR2 is SYGVKD.

The chain couples TRBV5-1 to TRBJ2-5; D perhaps matches TRBD2 (5 bases). V was trimmed by 4 bases and J by 2 bases, leaving 9 bases between them. The CDR3 length is 13 residues. Per germline, CDR1 SGHRS and CDR2 YFSETQ. CDR3 nucleotides: TGCGCCAGCAGCCCTTTAGCGCAAGAGACCCAGTACTTC. Its translation: CASSPLAQETQYF.

This chain links TRBV5-1 with TRBJ2-3, with TRBD1 matching 8 bases. The CDR3 is 15 residues long. Trimming at V came to 6 bases and at J to 2 bases, leaving 8 bases not matched to a gene. Germline V lookup: CDR1 SGHRS, CDR2 YFSETQ. The CDR3 coding sequence is TGCGCCAGCACCCTTTCGACAGGGGACACAGATACGCAGTATTTT. It yields the protein CASTLSTGDTDTQYF.

The chain links TRBV9 to TRBJ1-2; D remains ambiguous. The CDR3 sequence is 13 residues long. Germline V gene sequence: CDR1 SGDLS, CDR2 YYNGEE. V lost 4 bases and J 0 bases, leaving 7 bases between the germline ends. CDR3 sequence reads: CASSPTANYGYTF. Here the CDR3 DNA reads TGTGCCAGCAGCCCAACAGCTAACTATGGCTACACCTTC.